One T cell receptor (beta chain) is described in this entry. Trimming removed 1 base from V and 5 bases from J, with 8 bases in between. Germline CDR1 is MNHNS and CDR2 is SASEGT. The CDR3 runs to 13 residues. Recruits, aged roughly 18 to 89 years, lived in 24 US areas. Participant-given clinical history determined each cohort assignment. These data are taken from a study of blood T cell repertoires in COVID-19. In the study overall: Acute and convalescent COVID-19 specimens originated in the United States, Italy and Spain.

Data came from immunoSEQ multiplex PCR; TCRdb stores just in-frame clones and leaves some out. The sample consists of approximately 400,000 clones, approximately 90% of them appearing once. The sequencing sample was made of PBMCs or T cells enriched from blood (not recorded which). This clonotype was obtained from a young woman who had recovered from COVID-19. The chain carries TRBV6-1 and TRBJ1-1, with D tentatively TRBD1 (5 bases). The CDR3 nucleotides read TGTGCCAGCAGTGAAGTAGGGGTTACTGAAGCTTTCTTT. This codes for CASSEVGVTEAFF.